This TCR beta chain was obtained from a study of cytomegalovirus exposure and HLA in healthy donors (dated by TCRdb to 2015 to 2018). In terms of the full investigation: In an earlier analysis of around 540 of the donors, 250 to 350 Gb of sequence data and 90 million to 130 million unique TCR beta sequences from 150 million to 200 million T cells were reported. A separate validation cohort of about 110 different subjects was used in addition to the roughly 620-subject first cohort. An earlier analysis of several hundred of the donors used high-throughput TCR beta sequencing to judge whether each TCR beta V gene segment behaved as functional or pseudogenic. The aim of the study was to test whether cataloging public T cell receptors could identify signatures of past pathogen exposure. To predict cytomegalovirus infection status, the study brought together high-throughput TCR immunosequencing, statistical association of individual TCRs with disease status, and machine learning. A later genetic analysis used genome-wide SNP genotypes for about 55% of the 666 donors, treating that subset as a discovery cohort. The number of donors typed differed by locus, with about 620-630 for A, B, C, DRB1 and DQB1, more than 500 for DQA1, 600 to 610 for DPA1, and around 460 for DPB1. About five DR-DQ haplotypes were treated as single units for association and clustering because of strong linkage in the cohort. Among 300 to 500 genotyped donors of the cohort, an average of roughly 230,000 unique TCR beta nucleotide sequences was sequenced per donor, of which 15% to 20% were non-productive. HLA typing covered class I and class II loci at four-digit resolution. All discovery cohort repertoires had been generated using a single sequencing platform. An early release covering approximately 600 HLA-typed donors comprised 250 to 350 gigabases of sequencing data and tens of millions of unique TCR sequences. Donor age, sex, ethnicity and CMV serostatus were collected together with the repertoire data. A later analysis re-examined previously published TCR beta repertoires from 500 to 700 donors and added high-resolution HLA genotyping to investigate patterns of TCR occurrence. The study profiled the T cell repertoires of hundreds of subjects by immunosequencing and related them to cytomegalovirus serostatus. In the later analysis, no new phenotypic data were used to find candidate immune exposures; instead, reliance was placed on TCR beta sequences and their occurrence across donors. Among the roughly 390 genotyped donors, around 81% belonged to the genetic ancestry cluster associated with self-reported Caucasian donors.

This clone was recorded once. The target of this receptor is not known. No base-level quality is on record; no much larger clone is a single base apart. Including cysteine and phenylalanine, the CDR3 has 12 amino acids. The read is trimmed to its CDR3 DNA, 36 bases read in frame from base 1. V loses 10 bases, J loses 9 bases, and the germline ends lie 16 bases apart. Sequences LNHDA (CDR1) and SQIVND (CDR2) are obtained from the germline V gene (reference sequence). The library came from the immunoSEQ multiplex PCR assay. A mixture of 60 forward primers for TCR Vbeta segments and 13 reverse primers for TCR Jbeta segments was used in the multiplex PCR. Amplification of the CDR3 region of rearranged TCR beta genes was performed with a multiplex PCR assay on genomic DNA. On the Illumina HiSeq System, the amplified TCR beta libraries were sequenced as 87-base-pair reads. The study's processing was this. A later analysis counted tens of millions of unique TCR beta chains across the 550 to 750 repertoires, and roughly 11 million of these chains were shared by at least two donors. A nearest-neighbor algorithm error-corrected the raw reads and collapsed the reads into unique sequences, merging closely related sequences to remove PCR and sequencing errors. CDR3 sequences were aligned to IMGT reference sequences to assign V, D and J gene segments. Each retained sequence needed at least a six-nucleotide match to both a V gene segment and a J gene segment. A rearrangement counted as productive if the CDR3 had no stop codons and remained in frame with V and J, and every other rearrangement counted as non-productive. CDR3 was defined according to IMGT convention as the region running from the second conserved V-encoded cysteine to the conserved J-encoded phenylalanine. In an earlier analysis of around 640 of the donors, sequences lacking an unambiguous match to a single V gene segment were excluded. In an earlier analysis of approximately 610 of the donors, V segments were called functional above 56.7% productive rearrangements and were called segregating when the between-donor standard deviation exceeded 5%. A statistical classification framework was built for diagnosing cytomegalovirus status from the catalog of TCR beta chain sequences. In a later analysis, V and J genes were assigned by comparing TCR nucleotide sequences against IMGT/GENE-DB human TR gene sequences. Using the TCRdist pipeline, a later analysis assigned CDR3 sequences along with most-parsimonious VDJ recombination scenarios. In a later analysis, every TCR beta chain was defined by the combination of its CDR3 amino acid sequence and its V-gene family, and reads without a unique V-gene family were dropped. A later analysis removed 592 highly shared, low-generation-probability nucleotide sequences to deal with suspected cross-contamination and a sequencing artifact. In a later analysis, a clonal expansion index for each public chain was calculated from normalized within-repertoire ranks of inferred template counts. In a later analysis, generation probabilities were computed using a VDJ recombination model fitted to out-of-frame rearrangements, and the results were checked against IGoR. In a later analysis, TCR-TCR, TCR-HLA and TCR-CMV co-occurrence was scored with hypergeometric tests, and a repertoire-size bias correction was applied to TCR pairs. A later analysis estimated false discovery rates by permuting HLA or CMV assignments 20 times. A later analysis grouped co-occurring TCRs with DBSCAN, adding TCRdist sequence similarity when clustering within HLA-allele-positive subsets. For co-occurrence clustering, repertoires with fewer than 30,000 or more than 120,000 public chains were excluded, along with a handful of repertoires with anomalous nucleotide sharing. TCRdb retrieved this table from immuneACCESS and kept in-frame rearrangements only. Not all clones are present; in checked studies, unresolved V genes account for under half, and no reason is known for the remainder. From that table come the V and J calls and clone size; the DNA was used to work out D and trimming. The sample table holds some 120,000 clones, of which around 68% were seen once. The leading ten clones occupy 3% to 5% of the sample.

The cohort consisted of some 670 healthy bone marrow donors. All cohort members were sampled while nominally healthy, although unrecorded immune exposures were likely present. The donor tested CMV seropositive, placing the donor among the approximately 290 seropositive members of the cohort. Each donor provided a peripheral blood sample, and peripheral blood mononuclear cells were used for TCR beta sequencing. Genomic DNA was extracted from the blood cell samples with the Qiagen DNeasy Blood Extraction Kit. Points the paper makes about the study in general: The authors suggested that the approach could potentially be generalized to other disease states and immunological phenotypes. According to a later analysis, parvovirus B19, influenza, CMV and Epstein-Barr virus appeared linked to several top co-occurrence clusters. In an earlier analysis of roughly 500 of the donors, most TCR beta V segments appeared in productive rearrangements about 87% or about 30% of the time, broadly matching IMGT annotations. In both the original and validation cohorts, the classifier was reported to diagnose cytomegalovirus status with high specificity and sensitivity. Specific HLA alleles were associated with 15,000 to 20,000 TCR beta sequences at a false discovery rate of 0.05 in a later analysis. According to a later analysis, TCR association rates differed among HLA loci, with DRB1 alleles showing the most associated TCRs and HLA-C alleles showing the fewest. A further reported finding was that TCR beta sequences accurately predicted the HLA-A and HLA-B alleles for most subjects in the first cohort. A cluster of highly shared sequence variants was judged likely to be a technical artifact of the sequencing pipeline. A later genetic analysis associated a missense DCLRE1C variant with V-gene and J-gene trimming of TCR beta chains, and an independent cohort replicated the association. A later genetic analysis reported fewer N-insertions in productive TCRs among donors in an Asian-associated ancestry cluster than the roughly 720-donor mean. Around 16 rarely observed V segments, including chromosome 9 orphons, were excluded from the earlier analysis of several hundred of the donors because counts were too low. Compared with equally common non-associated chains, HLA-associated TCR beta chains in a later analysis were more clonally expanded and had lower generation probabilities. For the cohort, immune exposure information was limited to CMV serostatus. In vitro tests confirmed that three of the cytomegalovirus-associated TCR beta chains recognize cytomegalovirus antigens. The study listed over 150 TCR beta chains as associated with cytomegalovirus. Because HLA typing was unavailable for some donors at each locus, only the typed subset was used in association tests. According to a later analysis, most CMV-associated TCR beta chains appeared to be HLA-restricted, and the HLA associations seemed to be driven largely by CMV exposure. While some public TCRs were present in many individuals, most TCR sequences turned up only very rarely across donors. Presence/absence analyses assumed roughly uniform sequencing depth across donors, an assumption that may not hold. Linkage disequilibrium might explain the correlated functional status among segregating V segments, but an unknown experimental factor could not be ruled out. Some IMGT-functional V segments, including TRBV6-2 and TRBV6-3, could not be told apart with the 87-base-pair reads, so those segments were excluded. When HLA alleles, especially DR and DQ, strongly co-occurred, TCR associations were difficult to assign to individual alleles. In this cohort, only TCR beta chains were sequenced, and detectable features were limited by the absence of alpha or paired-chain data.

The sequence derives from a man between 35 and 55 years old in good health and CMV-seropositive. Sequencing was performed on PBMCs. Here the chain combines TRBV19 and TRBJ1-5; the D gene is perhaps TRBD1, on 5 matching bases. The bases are TGTGCCACCTGCAGGGCCTCGGGGCCCCAGCATTTT. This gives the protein CATCRASGPQHF.